This T cell receptor (beta chain) was captured in a study of blood T cell repertoires in COVID-19. The overall study: Italy, Spain and the United States were the sources of the convalescent and acute COVID-19 samples. Sample material is recorded as cDNA or gDNA derived from T cells, B-cell-depleted T cells, or PBMCs.

Repertoires were generated with immunoSEQ multiplex PCR, while TCRdb's copy carries only in-frame clones and drops some. This sample carries more than 110,000 clones, around 82% of them seen once, and the ten largest clones take 3.5% to 4.5%. The specimen was peripheral blood. The receptor was derived from a woman aged 55-70 years with acute or convalescent COVID-19.

The CDR3 DNA follows: TGTGCCAGCAGTTCGGACAGGGGTTCAAACATTCAGTACTTC. As protein: CASSSDRGSNIQYF. The chain has TRBV7-9 and TRBJ2-4; 9 nucleotides agree with TRBD1. The V and J ends lost 6 bases and 6 bases, in that order; junction bases with no gene match: 6. Germline-derived CDR1 and CDR2 are SEHNR and FQNEAQ (reference sequence). This CDR3 is 14 amino acids long.